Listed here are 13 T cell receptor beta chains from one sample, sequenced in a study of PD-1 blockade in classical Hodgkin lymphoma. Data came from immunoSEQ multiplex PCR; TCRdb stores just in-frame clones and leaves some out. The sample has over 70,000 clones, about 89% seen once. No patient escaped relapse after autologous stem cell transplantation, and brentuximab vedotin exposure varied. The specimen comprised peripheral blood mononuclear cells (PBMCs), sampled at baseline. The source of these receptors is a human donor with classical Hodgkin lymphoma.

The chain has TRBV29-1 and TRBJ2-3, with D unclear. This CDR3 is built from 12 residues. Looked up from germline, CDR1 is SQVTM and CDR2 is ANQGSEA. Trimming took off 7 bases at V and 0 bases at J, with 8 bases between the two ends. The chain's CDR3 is CSAKTSTDTQYF. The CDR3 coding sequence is TGCAGCGCGAAGACTAGCACAGATACGCAGTATTTT.

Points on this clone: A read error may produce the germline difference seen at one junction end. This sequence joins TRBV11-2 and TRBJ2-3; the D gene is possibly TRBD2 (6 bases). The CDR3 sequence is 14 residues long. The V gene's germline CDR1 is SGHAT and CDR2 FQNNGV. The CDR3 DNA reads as TGTGCCAGCAGCTTAGATCTAACGGGGGAAAGCAAAAATTTT. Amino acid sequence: CASSLDLTGESKNF.

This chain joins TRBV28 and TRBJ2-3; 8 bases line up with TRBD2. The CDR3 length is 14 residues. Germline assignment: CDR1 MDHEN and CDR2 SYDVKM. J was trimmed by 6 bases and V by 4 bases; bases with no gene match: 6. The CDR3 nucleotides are TGTGCCAGCAGTTCCCCGGGGGGGCGCGATACGCAGTATTTT. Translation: CASSSPGGRDTQYF.

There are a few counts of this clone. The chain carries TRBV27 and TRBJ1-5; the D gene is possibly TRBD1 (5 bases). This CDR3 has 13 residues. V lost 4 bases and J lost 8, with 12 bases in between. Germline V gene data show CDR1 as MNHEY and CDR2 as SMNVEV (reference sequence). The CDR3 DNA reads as TGTGCCAGCAGTTCCCAGGGTTGGGAGCCCCAGCATTTT. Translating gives CASSSQGWEPQHF.

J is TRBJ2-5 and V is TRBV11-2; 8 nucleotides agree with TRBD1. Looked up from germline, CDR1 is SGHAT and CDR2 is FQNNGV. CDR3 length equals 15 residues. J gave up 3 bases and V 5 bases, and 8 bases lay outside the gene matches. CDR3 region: CASSPTGGSEETQYF. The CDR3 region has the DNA TGTGCCAGCAGCCCAACAGGGGGGTCGGAAGAGACCCAGTACTTC.

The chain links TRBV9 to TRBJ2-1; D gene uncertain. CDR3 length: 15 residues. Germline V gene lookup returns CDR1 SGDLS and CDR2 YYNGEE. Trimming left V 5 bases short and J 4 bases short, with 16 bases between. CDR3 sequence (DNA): TGTGCCAGCAGTCACGAACTCTCCCGATACAATGAGCAGTTCTTC. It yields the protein CASSHELSRYNEQFF.

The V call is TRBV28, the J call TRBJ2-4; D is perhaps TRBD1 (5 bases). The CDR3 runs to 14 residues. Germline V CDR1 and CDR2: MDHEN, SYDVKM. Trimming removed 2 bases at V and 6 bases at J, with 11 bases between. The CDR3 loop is CASSLPQGGNIQYF. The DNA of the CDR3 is TGTGCCAGCAGTTTACCGCAGGGCGGAAACATTCAGTACTTC.

CDR3 protein: CASSSLPGADTEAFF. The CDR3 DNA reads TGTGCCAGTAGTTCCCTACCCGGAGCGGACACTGAAGCTTTCTTT. The rearrangement links TRBV19 to TRBJ1-1; no firm D call. This CDR3 has 15 residues. The V and J ends lost 5 bases and 3 bases respectively, with 16 bases between them. The germline V gene has CDR1 LNHDA and CDR2 SQIVND (reference sequence).

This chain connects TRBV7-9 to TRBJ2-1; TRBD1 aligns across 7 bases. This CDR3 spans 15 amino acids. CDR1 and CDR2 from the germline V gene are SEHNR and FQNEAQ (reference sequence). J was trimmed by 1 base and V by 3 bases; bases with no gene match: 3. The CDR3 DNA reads TGTGCCAGCAGCTTCTACAGGGGATCCTACAATGAGCAGTTCTTC. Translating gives CASSFYRGSYNEQFF.

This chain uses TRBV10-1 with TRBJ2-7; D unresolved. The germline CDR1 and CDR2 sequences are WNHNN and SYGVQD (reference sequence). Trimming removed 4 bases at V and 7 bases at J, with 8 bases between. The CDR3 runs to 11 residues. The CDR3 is CASSAQDEQYF. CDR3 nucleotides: TGCGCCAGCAGTGCCCAGGATGAGCAGTACTTC.

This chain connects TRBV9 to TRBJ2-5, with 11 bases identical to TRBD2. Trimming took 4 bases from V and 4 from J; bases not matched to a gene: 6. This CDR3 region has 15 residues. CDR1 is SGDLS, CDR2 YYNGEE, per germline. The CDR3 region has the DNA TGTGCCAGCAGCAGGATAGCGGGAGGGTCAGAGACCCAGTACTTC. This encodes CASSRIAGGSETQYF.

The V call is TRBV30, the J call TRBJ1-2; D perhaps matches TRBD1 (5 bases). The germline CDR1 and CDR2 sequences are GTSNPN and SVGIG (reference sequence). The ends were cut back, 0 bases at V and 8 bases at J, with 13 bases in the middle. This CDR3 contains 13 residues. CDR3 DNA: TGTGCCTGGAGTGTATCGGGGGGTAGGGGCTACACCTTC. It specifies CAWSVSGGRGYTF. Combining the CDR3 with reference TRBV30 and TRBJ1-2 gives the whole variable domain SQTIHQWPATLVQPVGSPLSLECTVEGTSNPNLYWYRQAAGRGLQLLFYSVGIGQISSEVPQNLSASRPQDRQFILSSKKLLLSDSGFYLCAWSVSGGRGYTFGSGTRLTVV.

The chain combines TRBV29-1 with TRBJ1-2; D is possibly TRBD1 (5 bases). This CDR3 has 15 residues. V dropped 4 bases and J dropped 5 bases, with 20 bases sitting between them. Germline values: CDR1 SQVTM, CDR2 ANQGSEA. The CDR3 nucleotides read TGCAGCGTTGTTAAGTCACCCCAACGGGGGTATGGCTACACCTTC. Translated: CSVVKSPQRGYGYTF.